At least ten counts were recorded for the clone carrying this T cell receptor (beta chain). The sample is drawn from a study of response to subunit inactivated influenza vaccine. A single record per CDR3 protein comes from TCRdb applying MiXCR to the RT-PCR reads. Of about 570,000 distinct CDR3 sequences listed, around 11% are singletons. The CDR3 totals 19 residues. V shed 4 bases, J shed 3 bases, and the junction held 10 bases outside the gene matches. Germline CDR1 is SGHRS and CDR2 is YFSETQ. These data were also reused for a study on T cells expressing NK-cell markers. This second study notes: A 5'RACE template switching approach incorporating UMIs was used to make TCR beta cDNA.

Material: PBMCs from blood, obtained on the day of vaccination. This TCR was sampled from a man in his forties or fifties who received an inactivated influenza vaccine. The chain links TRBV5-1 to TRBJ2-1; 16 bases fit TRBD2. The CDR3 reads CASSPGLAGGTGGYNEQFF. The DNA of the CDR3 is TGCGCCAGCAGCCCGGGACTAGCGGGAGGGACAGGAGGCTACAATGAGCAGTTCTTC. Drawing the rest from reference TRBV5-1 and TRBJ2-1, the complete variable domain is KAGVTQTPRYLIKTRGQQVTLSCSPISGHRSVSWYQQTPGQGLQFLFEYFSETQRNKGNFPGRFSGRQFSNSRSEMNVSTLELGDSALYLCASSPGLAGGTGGYNEQFFGPGTRLTVL.